These 22 T cell receptor beta chains share one sample of origin, sequenced in a study of response to subunit inactivated influenza vaccine. TCRdb re-analysed the RT-PCR reads in MiXCR, keeping a single row per CDR3 protein. The sample consists of hundreds of thousands of distinct CDR3 sequences, 25% of them appearing once. Sequenced material: CD4+ T cells sorted from PBMCs, taken about 5 days after vaccination. The receptors were gathered from a man between 45 and 60 years old who received an inactivated influenza vaccine.

A few counts support this clonotype. The chain couples TRBV10-3 to TRBJ2-5; D is perhaps TRBD1 or TRBD2 (5 bases each). From germline, CDR1 is ENHRY and CDR2 SYGVKD. Trimming took 4 bases from V and 9 from J, leaving 18 bases between them. This CDR3 comprises 14 residues. The DNA of the CDR3 is TGTGCCATCAGTGGAGGGCAGGGTGGCAAGTCCCAGTACTTC. It translates to CAISGGQGGKSQYF.

This clonotype was seen only a few times. The rearrangement links TRBV14 to TRBJ2-3; 7 bases map to TRBD1. Losses at the gene ends were 5 bases for V and 1 base for J; bases not matched to a gene: 6. Germline V gene data show CDR1 as SGHDN and CDR2 as FVKESK. The CDR3 sequence is 15 residues long. This CDR3 is CASSYRQGRTDTQYF. The CDR3 DNA follows: TGTGCCAGCAGCTATAGACAGGGACGCACAGATACGCAGTATTTT. Complete variable domain (other parts from reference TRBV14 and TRBJ2-3): EAGVTQFPSHSVIEKGQTVTLRCDPISGHDNLYWYRRVMGKEIKFLLHFVKESKQDESGMPNNRFLAERTGGTYSTLKVQPAELEDSGVYFCASSYRQGRTDTQYFGPGTRLTVL.

The chain links TRBV20-1 to TRBJ1-4; 8 bases are a match to TRBD1. Germline loops: CDR1 DFQATT, CDR2 SNEGSKA (reference sequence). Unmatched junction bases numbered 10, after V lost 6 bases and J lost 7 bases. This CDR3 comprises 14 residues. As DNA, the CDR3 is TGCAGTGCCATTTCGAGGACAGGGTCTGAAAAACTGTTTTTT. This encodes CSAISRTGSEKLFF.

This clonotype was found a few times. This chain joins TRBV20-1 and TRBJ2-1; tentatively, D is TRBD2 (5 bases). The V gene's germline CDR1 is DFQATT and CDR2 SNEGSKA (reference sequence). The CDR3 sequence is 15 residues long. V was trimmed by 2 bases and J by 2 bases, leaving 13 bases between them. CDR3 loop: CSARKPGYPYNEQFF. The CDR3 coding sequence is TGCAGTGCTAGAAAACCGGGATACCCCTACAATGAGCAGTTCTTC.

The chain combines TRBV11-2 with TRBJ2-2; 7 bases map to TRBD2. With V trimmed by 2 bases and J by 0 bases, 9 bases remained unmatched. CDR3 length: 18 residues. Germline lookup yields CDR1 SGHAT and CDR2 FQNNGV. The CDR3 nucleotides are TGTGCCAGCAGCTTAAAATCGGCTAGCGGAGCGAACACCGGGGAGCTGTTTTTT. Its translation: CASSLKSASGANTGELFF. The variable domain in full, completed from reference TRBV11-2 and TRBJ2-2, reads EAGVAQSPRYKIIEKRQSVAFWCNPISGHATLYWYQQILGQGPKLLIQFQNNGVVDDSQLPKDRFSAERLKGVDSTLKIQPAKLEDSAVYLCASSLKSASGANTGELFFGEGSRLTVL.

The chain has TRBV28 and TRBJ1-1; TRBD1 might be the D (6 bases). Per germline, CDR1 MDHEN and CDR2 SYDVKM. The length of the CDR3 is 14 residues. V lost 5 bases and J lost 5, with 15 bases in between. The CDR3 is CASSLRGGRTEAFF. CDR3 nucleotides: TGTGCCAGCAGTCTAAGGGGGGGCCGGACTGAAGCTTTCTTT.

In this sample, this clonotype turned up a few times. For the CDR3, the DNA is TGTGCCAGCAGCATAGGGGACAGGAACACCGGGGAGCTGTTTTTT. Residues: CASSIGDRNTGELFF. The V call is TRBV9, the J call TRBJ2-2, with TRBD1 matching 7 bases. The length of the CDR3 is 15 residues. Unmatched junction bases numbered 4, after V lost 4 bases and J lost 1 base. Germline V gene lookup returns CDR1 SGDLS and CDR2 YYNGEE.

This clonotype was seen a handful of times. The V call is TRBV29-1, the J call TRBJ2-7, with D perhaps matching TRBD2 (6 bases). Germline-derived CDR1 and CDR2 are SQVTM and ANQGSEA. CDR3 length: 15 residues. V gave up 2 bases and J gave up 0 bases, with 14 bases separating them. The CDR3 loop is CSVEPLEGGSYEQYF. DNA for the CDR3: TGCAGCGTTGAACCCCTGGAGGGAGGCTCCTACGAGCAGTACTTC.

V and J are TRBV28 and TRBJ2-7, with 10 nucleotides matching TRBD1. This CDR3 contains 15 residues. Germline V gene lookup returns CDR1 MDHEN and CDR2 SYDVKM. The J segment lost 3 bases and the V segment lost 7 bases, leaving 9 bases of the junction unmatched. The CDR3 sequence: CASNRPGQGFYEQYF. The CDR3 DNA reads TGTGCCAGCAACCGACCGGGACAGGGGTTCTACGAGCAGTACTTC.

The V and J genes are TRBV20-1 and TRBJ2-3, with 8 bases matching TRBD1. V lost 6 bases, J lost 0 bases, and 5 bases stayed unmatched. This CDR3 contains 14 residues. Per the germline V gene, CDR1 is DFQATT and CDR2 is SNEGSKA (reference sequence). In nucleotides, the CDR3 is TGCAGTGCGCGGACAGGGTGGAGCACAGATACGCAGTATTTT. Its protein product is CSARTGWSTDTQYF.

The V call is TRBV20-1, the J call TRBJ2-3; 11 nucleotides match TRBD2. V shed 5 bases, J shed 3 bases, and the junction held 4 bases outside the gene matches. Germline V gene data show CDR1 as DFQATT and CDR2 as SNEGSKA (reference sequence). The CDR3 is made up of 14 amino acids. The CDR3 DNA reads as TGCAGTGCTCGTAGCGGGAGGGCGACAGATACGCAGTATTTT. It encodes CSARSGRATDTQYF.

This clonotype was detected ten times or more. The J gene is TRBJ2-5, the V gene TRBV18, with D perhaps assigned TRBD1 or TRBD2 (5 bases each). Trimming took 2 bases from V and 5 from J, leaving 9 bases between them. Germline CDR1 KGHSH, CDR2 LQKENI. The CDR3 runs 13 residues. CDR3 residues: CASSPGTGETQYF. The CDR3 region has the DNA TGTGCCAGCTCACCAGGGACGGGGGAGACCCAGTACTTC.

V and J are TRBV7-8 and TRBJ2-1; TRBD1 aligns across 7 bases. The CDR3 is 14 amino acids. V was clipped by 1 base and J by 13 bases; unmatched bases: 10. The germline V gene encodes CDR1 SGHVS and CDR2 FQNEAQ. CDR3 coding DNA: TGTGCCAGCAGCTTAGGTCGGACAGGTGGGATTCAGTTCTTC. Its translation is CASSLGRTGGIQFF.

J is TRBJ1-3 and V is TRBV10-3, with 8 positions matching TRBD1. Germline-derived CDR1 and CDR2 are ENHRY and SYGVKD. Trimming at V came to 8 bases and at J to 0 bases, leaving 6 bases not matched to a gene. This CDR3 comprises 15 residues. The CDR3 DNA reads TGTGCCATCGGTGGGGACAGGAGCTCTGGAAACACCATATATTTT. This codes for CAIGGDRSSGNTIYF.

This rearrangement joins TRBV3-1 to TRBJ2-2; 8 bases fit TRBD2. CDR3 size: 16 residues. The germline V gene encodes CDR1 LGHDT and CDR2 YNNKEL (reference sequence). Unmatched junction bases numbered 5, after V lost 0 bases and J lost 5 bases. The CDR3, as DNA: TGTGCCAGCAGCCAAGAAGCGGGAGCGACGACCGGGGAGCTGTTTTTT. Translated: CASSQEAGATTGELFF.

This rearrangement joins TRBV6-5 to TRBJ1-1, with 7 bases aligning to TRBD1. The CDR3 has 14 amino acids. The germline V gene has CDR1 MNHEY and CDR2 SVGAGI. J gave up 5 bases and V 1 base, and 4 bases lay outside the gene matches. CDR3 sequence (DNA): TGTGCCAGCAGTTACTACCAGGGGGGTACTGAAGCTTTCTTT. Translating it yields CASSYYQGGTEAFF.

The genes are TRBV3-1 and TRBJ2-2, with D perhaps matching TRBD1 (5 bases). Germline CDR1 is LGHDT and CDR2 is YNNKEL (reference sequence). The CDR3 has 16 amino acids. V lost 4 bases and J 5 bases, leaving 17 bases between the germline ends. The CDR3 sequence: CASSPRAGWSTGELFF. The CDR3 bases are TGTGCCAGCAGCCCACGCGCAGGGTGGAGTACCGGGGAGCTGTTTTTT.

This chain uses TRBV12-3 or TRBV12-4 with TRBJ1-4; 9 bases are shared with TRBD1. V shed 6 bases and J 4 bases; nucleotides not matched to a gene: 6. The CDR3 has 15 amino acids. CDR3 loop: CASRSGGQGNEKLFF. The DNA of the CDR3 is TGTGCCAGCAGATCGGGGGGACAGGGTAATGAAAAACTGTTTTTT.

V and J are TRBV4-3 and TRBJ2-6, with D possibly TRBD2 on 6 matching bases. Germline V lookup: CDR1 LGHNA, CDR2 YSLEER. This CDR3 is 16 amino acids long. V was trimmed by 2 bases and J by 0 bases, leaving 8 bases between them. The CDR3 nucleotides read TGCGCCAGCAGCCAACGGGGACTCTCTGGGGCCAACGTCCTGACTTTC. This encodes CASSQRGLSGANVLTF.

The J gene is TRBJ2-7, the V gene TRBV7-6; a possible D gene is TRBD2 (5 bases). In germline, CDR1 is SGHVS, CDR2 FNYEAQ. The CDR3 is made up of 14 amino acids. The ends were cut back, 1 base at V and 7 bases at J, with 14 bases in the middle. The CDR3 bases are TGTGCCAGCAGCTTAGGAACGGGAAGGAGGGAGCAGTACTTC. Translation: CASSLGTGRREQYF.

V is TRBV4-2 and J is TRBJ2-4; possibly TRBD2 for D (5 bases). CDR1 is LGHNA, CDR2 YNFKEQ, per germline. Trimming removed 0 bases from V and 4 bases from J, with 22 bases in between. CDR3 length: 19 residues. CDR3 sequence: CASSQDRSQRPGRKNIQYF. CDR3 in DNA: TGTGCCAGCAGCCAAGATAGGTCACAGCGGCCGGGGAGAAAAAACATTCAGTACTTC.

This clonotype appeared a few times. V usage is TRBV10-1 and J usage is TRBJ2-7; a possible D gene is TRBD1 (7 bases). Deletions cut 4 bases from V and 6 bases from J, with 19 bases between. CDR3 length: 15 residues. CDR1 is WNHNN and CDR2 is SYGVQD in the germline V gene (reference sequence). The CDR3 DNA follows: TGCGCCAGCAGTGGCGGGCGCAGGGGGGTTCGCGAGCAGTACTTC. Translated: CASSGGRRGVREQYF.